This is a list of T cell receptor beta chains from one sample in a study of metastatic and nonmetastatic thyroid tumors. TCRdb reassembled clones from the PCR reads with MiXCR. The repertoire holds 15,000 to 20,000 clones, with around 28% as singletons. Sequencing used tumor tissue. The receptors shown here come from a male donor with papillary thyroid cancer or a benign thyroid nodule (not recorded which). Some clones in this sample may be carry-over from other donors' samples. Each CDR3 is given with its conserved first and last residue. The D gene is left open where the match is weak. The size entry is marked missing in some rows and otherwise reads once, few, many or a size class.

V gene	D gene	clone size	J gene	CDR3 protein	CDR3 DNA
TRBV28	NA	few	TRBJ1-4	CASTLDEKLFF	TGTGCCAGCACCCTGGATGAAAAACTGTTTTTT
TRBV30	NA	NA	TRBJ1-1	CAGTLADSEVTEAFF	TGTGCCGGGACTCTGGCCGACAGTGAGGTCACTGAAGCTTTCTTT
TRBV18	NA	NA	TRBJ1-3	CASSPGHSGNTIYF	TGTGCCAGCTCACCAGGACACTCTGGAAACACCATATATTTT
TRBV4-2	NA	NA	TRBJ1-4	CASSQDGFNEKLFF	TGTGCCAGCAGCCAAGATGGGTTTAATGAAAAACTGTTTTTT
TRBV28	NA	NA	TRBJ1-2	CASSPYKGTNYGYTF	TGTGCCAGCAGTCCCTACAAGGGAACTAACTATGGCTACACCTTC
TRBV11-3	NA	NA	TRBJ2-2	CASSPGRGSDTGELFF	TGTGCCAGCAGCCCAGGCCGGGGGAGCGACACCGGGGAGCTGTTTTTT
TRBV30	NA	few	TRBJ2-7	CAWSGQYEQYF	TGTGCCTGGAGTGGACAATACGAGCAGTACTTC
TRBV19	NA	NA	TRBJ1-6	CASRLLESDNSPLHF	TGTGCCAGTAGGCTTCTGGAGTCGGATAATTCACCCCTCCACTTT
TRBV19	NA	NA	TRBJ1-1	CASSIERGTEAFF	TGTGCCAGTAGTATAGAAAGGGGCACTGAAGCTTTCTTT
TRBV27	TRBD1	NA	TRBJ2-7	CASSPGDRDYEQYF	TGTGCCAGCAGCCCGGGGGACAGGGACTACGAGCAGTACTTC
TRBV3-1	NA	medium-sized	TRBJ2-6	CASSPQAGANVLTF	TGTGCCAGCAGCCCCCAGGCTGGGGCCAACGTCCTGACTTTC
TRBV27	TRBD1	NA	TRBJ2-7	CASSSLRDRGSYEQYF	TGTGCCAGCAGTTCCCTCCGGGACAGGGGCTCCTACGAGCAGTACTTC
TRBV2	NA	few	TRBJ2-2	CASRNTGELFF	TGTGCCAGCAGGAACACCGGGGAGCTGTTTTTT
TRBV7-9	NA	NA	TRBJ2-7	CASTSPQLTFERYF	TGTGCCAGCACCTCGCCTCAGCTAACGTTCGAGCGGTACTTC
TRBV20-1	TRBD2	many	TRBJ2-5	CSARASGRETQYF	TGCAGTGCTAGGGCTAGCGGGAGAGAGACCCAGTACTTC
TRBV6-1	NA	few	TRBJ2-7	CASTLASPAGEQYF	TGTGCCAGCACCCTGGCCTCTCCGGCTGGAGAGCAGTACTTC
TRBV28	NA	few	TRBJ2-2	CASSSRGGYGELFF	TGTGCCAGCAGTTCCCGAGGGGGATACGGGGAGCTGTTTTTT
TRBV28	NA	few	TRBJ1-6	CASSLAQGMGGSPLHF	TGTGCCAGCAGTTTGGCGCAGGGGATGGGGGGTTCACCACTCCACTTT
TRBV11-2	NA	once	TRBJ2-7	CASSSLHGGEQYF	TGTGCCAGCAGCTCACTCCATGGGGGCGAGCAGTACTTC
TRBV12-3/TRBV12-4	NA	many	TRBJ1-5	CASTINSNQPQHF	TGTGCCAGCACCATAAATAGCAATCAGCCCCAGCATTTT
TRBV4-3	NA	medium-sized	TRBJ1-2	CASSPFHRETNYGYTF	TGCGCCAGCAGCCCGTTTCACAGGGAAACTAACTATGGCTACACCTTC
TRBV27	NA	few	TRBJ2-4	CASRATRYDIQYF	TGTGCCAGCAGAGCAACACGTTACGACATTCAGTACTTC
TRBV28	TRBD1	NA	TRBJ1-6	CASSPTQGGNSPLHF	TGTGCCAGCAGTCCGACGCAGGGGGGGAATTCACCCCTCCACTTT
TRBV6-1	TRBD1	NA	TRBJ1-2	CATSGGIANYGYTF	TGTGCCACTTCAGGGGGCATAGCTAACTATGGCTACACCTTC
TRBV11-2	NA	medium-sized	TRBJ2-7	CASSQEGGYEQYF	TGTGCCAGCAGCCAAGAGGGGGGGTACGAGCAGTACTTC
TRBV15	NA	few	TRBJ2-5	CATSRGTGGQQETQYF	TGTGCCACCAGCAGAGGCACCGGGGGACAGCAAGAGACCCAGTACTTC
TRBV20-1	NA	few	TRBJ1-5	CSASKRDRHIEAQHF	TGCAGTGCTTCTAAACGTGACAGGCATATCGAAGCCCAGCATTTT
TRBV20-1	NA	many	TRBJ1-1	CSAPATNTEAFF	TGCAGTGCCCCAGCCACTAACACTGAAGCTTTCTTT
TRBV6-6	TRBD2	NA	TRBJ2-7	CASSYSSGGDNEQYF	TGTGCCAGCAGTTACTCTAGCGGGGGGGATAACGAGCAGTACTTC
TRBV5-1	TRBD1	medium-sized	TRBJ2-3	CASSVRTGRNGDTQYF	TGCGCCAGCAGCGTAAGGACAGGGAGGAATGGAGATACGCAGTATTTT
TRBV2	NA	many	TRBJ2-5	CASGTRLAFYETQYF	TGTGCCAGCGGAACTCGGCTAGCGTTTTATGAGACCCAGTACTTC
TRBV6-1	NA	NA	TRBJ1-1	CASRGNTEAFF	TGTGCCAGCAGAGGGAACACTGAAGCTTTCTTT
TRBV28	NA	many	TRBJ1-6	CASGSSYNSPLHF	TGTGCCAGCGGTAGCTCCTATAATTCACCCCTCCACTTT
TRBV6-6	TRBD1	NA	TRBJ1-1	CASSSGTGEGNTEAFF	TGTGCCAGCAGTTCTGGGACAGGGGAGGGGAACACTGAAGCTTTCTTT
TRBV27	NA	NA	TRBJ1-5	CASSLWGNNQPQHF	TGTGCCAGCAGTTTATGGGGTAACAACCAGCCCCAGCATTTT
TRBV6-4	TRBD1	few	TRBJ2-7	CARTGTDYEQYF	TGTGCCAGAACCGGGACAGACTACGAGCAGTACTTC
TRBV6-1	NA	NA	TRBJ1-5	CASSGRGRGQPQHF	TGTGCCAGCAGTGGTAGGGGTCGGGGTCAGCCCCAGCATTTT
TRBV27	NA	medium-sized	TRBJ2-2	CASSSYGGAVLNTGELFF	TGTGCCAGCAGTTCGTATGGGGGTGCAGTCCTGAACACCGGGGAGCTGTTTTTT
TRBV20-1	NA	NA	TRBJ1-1	CRIGQPNTEAFF	TGCAGAATCGGACAACCGAACACTGAAGCTTTCTTT
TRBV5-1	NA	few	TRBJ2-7	CASSLLGLEQYF	TGCGCCAGCAGCTTGTTGGGGCTCGAGCAGTACTTC
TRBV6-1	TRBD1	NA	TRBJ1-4	CASSGGQQLTNEKLFF	TGTGCCAGCAGTGGGGGACAGCAGCTAACTAATGAAAAACTGTTTTTT
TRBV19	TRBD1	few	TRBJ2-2	CASSITGGSTGELFF	TGTGCCAGTAGTATAACAGGGGGCAGTACCGGGGAGCTGTTTTTT
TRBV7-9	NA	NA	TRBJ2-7	CASSGQTNYEQYF	TGTGCCAGCTCTGGACAGACAAACTACGAGCAGTACTTC
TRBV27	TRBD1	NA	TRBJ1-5	CASSQGDGNQPQHF	TGTGCCAGCAGTCAGGGGGACGGCAATCAGCCCCAGCATTTT
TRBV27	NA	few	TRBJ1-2	CASSLTGLRGYTF	TGTGCCAGCAGTCTGACAGGATTGAGAGGCTACACCTTC
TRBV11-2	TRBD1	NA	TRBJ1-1	CASSLGVGGDRVDTEAFF	TGTGCCAGCAGCTTAGGAGTAGGAGGGGACAGGGTCGACACTGAAGCTTTCTTT
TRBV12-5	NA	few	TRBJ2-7	CASAFGRSSYEQYF	TGTGCTAGTGCCTTCGGCAGGAGCTCCTACGAGCAGTACTTC